The TCR beta chain under discussion was sequenced for a study of response to subunit inactivated influenza vaccine. TCRdb ran MiXCR on the RT-PCR reads and lists one entry per CDR3 protein. There are 450,000 to 500,000 distinct CDR3 sequences in the sample; approximately 11% occur only once, and about an eighth lies in the top ten. Study results and limitations: Authors suggested seasonal influenza vaccinations each recruit few new T cells.

Comments on this clonotype: Antigen unknown.

The receptor comes from a man aged 50-60 years who received an inactivated influenza vaccine. Material: PBMCs from blood, obtained roughly 46 days after vaccination.

CDR3 sequence: CASSVDGSNTEAFF. The DNA for the CDR3 is TGTGCCAGCAGCGTAGACGGGTCGAACACTGAAGCTTTCTTT. The chain combines TRBV9 with TRBJ1-1; no clear D. Trimming took 0 bases from V and 1 from J, leaving 7 bases between them. The CDR3 runs to 14 residues. CDR1 and CDR2 from the germline V gene are SGDLS and YYNGEE.